These T cell receptor beta chains were read from a single sample in a study of patients and donors after allogeneic stem cell transplantation. TCRdb used MiXCR to reprocess the RT-PCR reads, holding one entry per CDR3 protein. The table shows 57,000 or so distinct CDR3 sequences, with about an eighth occurring only once. Input material: blood, either unsorted or a sorted T cell fraction (not recorded which). The receptor source for this set is a human donor who was either an allogeneic HSCT recipient or a stem cell or donor lymphocyte infusion donor (not recorded which). It is not recorded whose cells these are; they may come from a transplant donor. CDR3s include the opening cysteine and the closing phenylalanine or tryptophan.

length,J,V,CDR3
13,TRBJ2-3,TRBV25-1,CASSGSMQDTQYF
15,TRBJ2-7,TRBV19,CASSIHPGGSDEQYF
15,TRBJ1-1,TRBV10-3,CAISDTGAKRAEAFF
13,TRBJ2-2,TRBV12-3/TRBV12-4,CASSLPWGGELFF
17,TRBJ2-2,TRBV7-9,CASSLGWTVGSPGELFF
16,TRBJ1-1,TRBV11-1,CASSPGVWGGNTEAFF
16,TRBJ2-7,TRBV7-9,CASSLNSQIPRGEQYF
15,TRBJ1-6,TRBV12-3/TRBV12-4,CASSLGRDRGSPLHF
13,TRBJ1-2,TRBV12-3/TRBV12-4,CASSLQGAYGYTF
17,TRBJ2-1,TRBV5-1,CASSLDLEGLVTHEQFF
14,TRBJ2-7,TRBV2,CASSVTSGSYEQYF
10,TRBJ2-4,TRBV29-1,CSVAAEVQYF
12,TRBJ2-7,TRBV7-6,CASSRRGEEQYF
15,TRBJ2-1,TRBV5-5,CASSLDSAVYNEQFF
19,TRBJ2-1,TRBV28,CASSFERPRGLAENNEQFF
18,TRBJ2-7,TRBV4-2,CASSQDADRDHWNYEQYF
18,TRBJ2-7,TRBV29-1,CSVEETPGLRLGGLEQYF
14,TRBJ2-4,TRBV6-5,CASSYSSGGNIQYF
14,TRBJ1-3,TRBV20-1,CSARSPGSGNTIYF
14,TRBJ2-5,TRBV5-1,CASSWTGGEETQYF
14,TRBJ1-2,TRBV15,CATCTQDRDYGYTF
12,TRBJ2-2,TRBV6-5,CASSYNGGELFF
12,TRBJ2-3,TRBV20-1,CSSPRDTDTQYF
12,TRBJ2-7,TRBV6-5,CASNKTRYEQYF
15,TRBJ1-1,TRBV27,CASSLIRDRNTEAFF
15,TRBJ2-2,TRBV10-2,CASSESYLGIGELFF
18,TRBJ2-1,TRBV27,CASSLGLAGKPSYNEQFF
15,TRBJ2-7,TRBV5-1,CASSSTGTLAYEQYF
16,TRBJ2-1,TRBV24-1,CATSDRHSGGRVKQFF
15,TRBJ2-7,TRBV5-5,CASSLAIAGGYEQYF